The 12 T cell receptor beta chains below were found in one sample sequenced in a study of cytomegalovirus exposure and HLA in healthy donors. 60 Vbeta and 13 Jbeta primers were used in PCR. Profiling relied on immunoSEQ multiplex PCR, and the TCRdb table lists in-frame clones only, not all of them. Seen here are 150,000 to 200,000 clones, over 75% observed once, and the top ten hold 0.2% to 0.3%. Sequenced sample: PBMCs. These receptors were collected from a girl under three years old in good health and CMV-seronegative.

This clone was counted once. V usage is TRBV7-6 and J usage is TRBJ1-2; D uncertain. The germline V and J ends were trimmed by 0 bases and 7 bases, with 15 bases remaining between them. This CDR3 comprises 15 residues. From germline, CDR1 is SGHVS and CDR2 FNYEAQ. The CDR3 spells CASSLAHGQAGGYTF. In DNA, the CDR3 is TGTGCCAGCAGCTTAGCGCACGGGCAGGCGGGTGGCTACACCTTC.

In regard to this clone: Other DNA sequences of this sample code for an identical CDR3. The chain employs TRBV7-6 and TRBJ2-5, with D maybe TRBD2 (6 bases). Germline loops: CDR1 SGHVS, CDR2 FNYEAQ. The CDR3 loop spans 14 amino acids. V dropped 5 bases and J dropped 1 base, with 11 bases sitting between them. The CDR3 DNA sequence: TGTGCCAGCAGCCGCGGGACGGTCCAAGAGACCCAGTACTTC. This gives the protein CASSRGTVQETQYF.

The table lists this clone with a few counts. This sequence joins TRBV27 and TRBJ2-1, with 9 bases matching TRBD2. This CDR3 is 15 amino acids long. Germline CDR1 MNHEY, CDR2 SMNVEV (reference sequence). The V and J ends lost 5 bases and 7 bases, in that order; junction bases with no gene match: 9. The CDR3 sequence is CASSPFLAGPNEQFF. The CDR3 DNA reads TGTGCCAGCAGTCCTTTCCTAGCGGGACCGAATGAGCAGTTCTTC.

The rearrangement links TRBV5-5 to TRBJ1-5, with 8 bases identical to TRBD1. The V segment lost 4 bases and the J segment 4 bases; nucleotides outside the gene matches: 4. This CDR3 is built from 14 residues. CDR1 is SGHKS, CDR2 YYEKEE, per germline (reference sequence). The CDR3: CASSRDRLNQPQHF. CDR3 sequence (DNA): TGTGCCAGCAGCCGGGACAGGCTGAATCAGCCCCAGCATTTT.

The J gene is TRBJ2-7, the V gene TRBV4-1; 9 bases align to TRBD1. Germline V gene data show CDR1 as MGHRA and CDR2 as YSYEKL. V was pared by 0 bases and J by 3 bases, with 3 bases of the junction left unmatched. This CDR3 has 15 residues. The CDR3 sequence: CASSQERTGDYEQYF. The CDR3 DNA follows: TGCGCCAGCAGCCAAGAGAGGACAGGGGACTACGAGCAGTACTTC.

As DNA, the CDR3 is TGCGCCAGCAGCTTCAGGCAGCCTAATTCACCCCTCCACTTT. Translation: CASSFRQPNSPLHF. The chain joins TRBV5-1 to TRBJ1-6; unclear D gene. V was clipped by 2 bases and J by 6 bases, with 9 bases between them. This CDR3 is 14 amino acids long. Germline assignment: CDR1 SGHRS and CDR2 YFSETQ.

The J gene is TRBJ2-5, the V gene TRBV29-1; TRBD2 agrees at 9 bases. V was pared by 5 bases and J by 8 bases, with 12 bases of the junction left unmatched. Per the germline V gene, CDR1 is SQVTM and CDR2 is ANQGSEA. The CDR3 sequence is 14 residues long. This chain's CDR3 is CSVLSGGKRVTQYF. DNA for the CDR3: TGCAGCGTTCTTAGCGGGGGCAAGAGAGTAACCCAGTACTTC.

The rearrangement uses TRBV7-9 and TRBJ2-2; 9 bases match TRBD1. Germline values: CDR1 SEHNR, CDR2 FQNEAQ (reference sequence). The CDR3 covers 15 residues. V lost 2 bases, J lost 6 bases, and 4 bases stayed unmatched. The CDR3 bases are TGTGCCAGCAGCTTATCTGGGACAGGGCCCGGGGAGCTGTTTTTT. It encodes CASSLSGTGPGELFF.

The CDR3 protein is CATSVRDRGYEQYF. The CDR3 DNA reads TGTGCCACCAGCGTCCGGGACAGGGGATACGAGCAGTACTTC. The chain carries TRBV15 and TRBJ2-7, with 10 nucleotides matching TRBD1. The CDR3 contains 14 residues. Germline lookup yields CDR1 LNHNV and CDR2 YYDKDF (reference sequence). The V and J ends lost 5 bases and 4 bases, in that order; junction bases with no gene match: 5.

J is TRBJ2-1 and V is TRBV18; 9 bases match TRBD2. There are 15 residues in the CDR3. Trimming removed 0 bases from V and 4 bases from J; junction bases left unmatched: 1. CDR1 and CDR2 (germline): KGHSH, LQKENI. In DNA form, the CDR3 reads TGTGCCAGCTCACCACCGCTAGCGGGGTACAATGAGCAGTTCTTC. Translation gives CASSPPLAGYNEQFF.

In its sample, this clone was seen once. The rearrangement uses TRBV18 and TRBJ1-2; TRBD1 matches at 9 bases. CDR1 KGHSH and CDR2 LQKENI come from the germline V gene. CDR3 length equals 14 residues. V lost 5 bases to trimming and J lost 7 bases; unmatched junction nucleotides: 8. The DNA of the CDR3 is TGTGCCAGCTCATCGGGACAGGGAAAACTTGGCTACACCTTC. The encoded protein is CASSSGQGKLGYTF.

This chain uses TRBV27 with TRBJ2-5, with D tentatively TRBD1 (5 bases). Germline V CDR1 and CDR2: MNHEY, SMNVEV (reference sequence). Trimming shortened V by 6 bases and J by 7 bases, and 18 bases separated the two germline ends. This CDR3 has 14 residues. CDR3 protein: CASSRQSRIGTQYF. CDR3 coding DNA: TGTGCCAGCAGCCGACAGAGTAGGATTGGGACCCAGTACTTC.